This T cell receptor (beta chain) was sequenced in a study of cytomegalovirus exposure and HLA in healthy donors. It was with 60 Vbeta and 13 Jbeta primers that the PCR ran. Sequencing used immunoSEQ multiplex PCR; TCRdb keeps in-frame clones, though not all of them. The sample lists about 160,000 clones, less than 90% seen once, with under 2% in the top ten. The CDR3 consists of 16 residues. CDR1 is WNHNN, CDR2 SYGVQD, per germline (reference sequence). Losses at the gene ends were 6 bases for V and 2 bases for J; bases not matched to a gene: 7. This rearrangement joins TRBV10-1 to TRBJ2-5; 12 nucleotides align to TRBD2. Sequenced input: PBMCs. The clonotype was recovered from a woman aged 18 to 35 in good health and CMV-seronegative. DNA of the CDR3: TGCGCCAGCAGCGCCGGACTAGCGGGAAAACAAGAGACCCAGTACTTC. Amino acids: CASSAGLAGKQETQYF.